The 27 T cell receptor beta chains presented below share a single source sample, sequenced in a study of blood T cell repertoires in COVID-19. Clones were read by immunoSEQ multiplex PCR, and TCRdb kept only the in-frame ones, dropping some. The top ten clones hold approximately 3% of a sample with roughly 150,000 clones, around 90% of them seen once. Source material: peripheral blood. The receptors here all came from a man aged 55-75 years with acute or convalescent COVID-19.

This clone is a singleton in its sample. The V and J genes are TRBV19 and TRBJ2-7; 8 bases are shared with TRBD1. CDR3 size: 14 residues. V gave up 3 bases and J gave up 5 bases; unmatched junction bases: 6. CDR1 is LNHDA and CDR2 is SQIVND in the germline V gene (reference sequence). CDR3 region: CASSIYRGINEQYF. In DNA form, the CDR3 reads TGTGCCAGTAGTATCTACAGGGGGATCAACGAGCAGTACTTC.

Only one count was recorded for this clone. The genes are TRBV10-1 and TRBJ2-4; 7 bases are a match to TRBD1. V lost 4 bases, J lost 3 bases, and 6 bases stayed unmatched. The CDR3 contains 15 residues. Germline assignment: CDR1 WNHNN and CDR2 SYGVQD (reference sequence). The DNA for the CDR3 is TGCGCCAGCAGTGGGGCAGGGGGTTACAAAAACATTCAGTACTTC. Protein: CASSGAGGYKNIQYF.

The chain uses TRBV11-2 and TRBJ2-1; 8 nucleotides line up with TRBD1. V gave up 3 bases and J gave up 7 bases; unmatched junction bases: 5. The CDR3 loop spans 14 amino acids. Germline V CDR1 and CDR2: SGHAT, FQNNGV. CDR3 in DNA: TGTGCCAGCAGCTTCAAGACAGGGGTTAATGAGCAGTTCTTC. This codes for CASSFKTGVNEQFF.

The chain employs TRBV11-2 and TRBJ2-3; 8 bases line up with TRBD2. V trimming: 4 bases; J trimming: 2 bases; junction bases outside the gene matches: 8. Germline loops: CDR1 SGHAT, CDR2 FQNNGV. This CDR3 contains 16 residues. CDR3 bases: TGTGCCAGCAGCTATACCGCGGGGGGCTACACAGATACGCAGTATTTT. It specifies CASSYTAGGYTDTQYF.

The chain employs TRBV4-2 and TRBJ1-3; D might be TRBD1 (6 bases). This CDR3 is built from 14 residues. Trimming took off 1 base at V and 8 bases at J, with 12 bases between the two ends. The germline V gene encodes CDR1 LGHNA and CDR2 YNFKEQ. CDR3 nucleotides: TGTGCCAGCAGCCAAGGGACAGTTCCCTACACCATATATTTT. It is translated as CASSQGTVPYTIYF.

The rearrangement joins TRBV18 to TRBJ2-7, with D possibly TRBD1 on 6 matching bases. CDR1 is KGHSH and CDR2 is LQKENI in the germline V gene. The CDR3 loop spans 13 amino acids. The V and J ends lost 4 bases and 6 bases respectively, with 13 bases between them. CDR3 sequence reads: CASSLRQVREQYF. The CDR3 DNA follows: TGTGCCAGCTCACTTAGACAGGTTCGCGAGCAGTACTTC.

The chain employs TRBV10-2 and TRBJ1-2; weak D call: TRBD1 (6 bases). This CDR3 region has 13 residues. In germline, CDR1 is WSHSY, CDR2 SAAADI. V was pared by 3 bases and J by 8 bases, with 13 bases between. The CDR3 is CASSERGTGGYTF. The CDR3 DNA sequence: TGCGCCAGCAGTGAAAGGGGGACCGGGGGCTACACCTTC.

The CDR3 nucleotides are TGTGCTAGTGGATCCGACAGGGGGCCTCAGCCCCAGCATTTT. Translation gives CASGSDRGPQPQHF. The chain recombines TRBV12-5 with TRBJ1-5; 10 bases agree with TRBD1. This CDR3 spans 14 amino acids. CDR1 and CDR2 (germline): LGHNT, FRNRAP. V shed 6 bases, J shed 6 bases, and the junction held 5 bases outside the gene matches.

The genes are TRBV7-8 and TRBJ1-6, with TRBD1 identical over 9 bases. Trimming removed 3 bases from V and 5 bases from J; junction bases left unmatched: 8. Germline V gene lookup returns CDR1 SGHVS and CDR2 FQNEAQ. The CDR3 has 17 residues. The CDR3 here is CASSFRGQGGNNSPLHF. The CDR3 DNA reads as TGTGCCAGCAGCTTCCGGGGACAGGGCGGGAATAATTCACCCCTCCACTTT.

This clone was observed a few times. J is TRBJ1-2 and V is TRBV5-1; perhaps TRBD1 as D (6 bases). The ends were cut back, 0 bases at V and 8 bases at J, with 14 bases in the middle. CDR3 size: 14 residues. The germline V gene has CDR1 SGHRS and CDR2 YFSETQ. CDR3 sequence: CASSLGLGQRGYTF. DNA for the CDR3: TGCGCCAGCAGCTTGGGGTTAGGACAGCGGGGCTACACCTTC. The full variable domain, rest sourced from reference TRBV5-1 and TRBJ1-2, is KAGVTQTPRYLIKTRGQQVTLSCSPISGHRSVSWYQQTPGQGLQFLFEYFSETQRNKGNFPGRFSGRQFSNSRSEMNVSTLELGDSALYLCASSLGLGQRGYTFGSGTRLTVV.

V usage is TRBV14 and J usage is TRBJ1-6, with D perhaps TRBD1 (5 bases). Deletions cut 8 bases from V and 4 bases from J, with 18 bases between. Per the germline V gene, CDR1 is SGHDN and CDR2 is FVKESK. This CDR3 has 16 residues. The CDR3 is CASSPPGGRYNSPLHF. Written as DNA, the CDR3 is TGTGCCAGCTCCCCGCCCGGGGGAAGATATAATTCACCCCTCCACTTT.

The chain carries TRBV18 and TRBJ2-7; tentative D call: TRBD1 (6 bases). The germline V gene encodes CDR1 KGHSH and CDR2 LQKENI. The CDR3 runs 12 residues. Trimming removed 3 bases at V and 5 bases at J, with 8 bases between. This CDR3 is CASSPDRNEQYF. In DNA, the CDR3 is TGTGCCAGCTCACCCGACAGGAACGAGCAGTACTTC.

Concerning this clone itself: The same CDR3 is also encoded by other DNA sequences in this sample. The chain recombines TRBV5-4 with TRBJ1-4; 7 positions agree with TRBD1. Trimming at V came to 0 bases and at J to 8 bases, leaving 4 bases not matched to a gene. There are 14 residues in the CDR3. CDR1 is SGHNT and CDR2 is YYREEE in the germline V gene (reference sequence). The CDR3 DNA reads as TGTGCCAGCAGCTTGGACAGGGGACAGGAAAAACTGTTTTTT. Its translation is CASSLDRGQEKLFF.

The CDR3 nucleotides are TGCAGTGCTAGTGTGGACAGTAGGTCACCCCTCCACTTT. The encoded protein is CSASVDSRSPLHF. The rearrangement uses TRBV20-1 and TRBJ1-6, with D perhaps TRBD1 (6 bases). Trimming removed 3 bases at V and 10 bases at J, with 13 bases between. The germline CDR1 and CDR2 sequences are DFQATT and SNEGSKA (reference sequence). This CDR3 region has 13 residues.

The chain combines TRBV19 with TRBJ2-7, with a tentative D call TRBD1 (6 bases). From germline, CDR1 is LNHDA and CDR2 SQIVND (reference sequence). Trimming pared 2 bases from V and 3 bases from J, leaving 14 bases between. The CDR3 sequence is 15 residues long. The CDR3 sequence: CASSIFGTPLYEQYF. The DNA of the CDR3 is TGTGCCAGTAGTATATTCGGGACACCCCTCTACGAGCAGTACTTC.

The CDR3 DNA reads TGTGCCAGCAGTCAGGGGAGTCCCTATAATTCACCCCTCCACTTT. It encodes CASSQGSPYNSPLHF. The chain combines TRBV2 with TRBJ1-6, with D possibly TRBD1 on 6 matching bases. Between the trimmed V and J ends, which lost 5 bases and 2 bases, there was a span of 10 bases. CDR1 is SNHLY, CDR2 FYNNEI, per germline. This CDR3 contains 15 residues.

The chain has TRBV18 and TRBJ2-3; D is unclear. The germline gives CDR1 KGHSH, CDR2 LQKENI. This CDR3 is built from 11 residues. The V end was cut by 9 bases, the J end by 6 bases, with 10 bases between. DNA for the CDR3: TGTGCCAGGGTTGAGGAGGATACGCAGTATTTT. It translates to CARVEEDTQYF.

CDR3 coding DNA: TGTGCCAGCGGGGGCGGCGGAACGTTCTCTGGAAACACCATATATTTT. This encodes CASGGGGTFSGNTIYF. The chain uses TRBV2 and TRBJ1-3; D may be TRBD1 (6 bases). Trimming took off 8 bases at V and 0 bases at J, with 17 bases between the two ends. CDR1 and CDR2 (germline): SNHLY, FYNNEI. The length of the CDR3 is 16 residues.

This clone was picked up one time. The chain links TRBV5-4 to TRBJ1-4; 8 positions match TRBD1. Trimming cost V 3 bases and J 6 bases; bases outside gene matches: 4. The CDR3 extends over 14 amino acids. The germline V gene has CDR1 SGHNT and CDR2 YYREEE (reference sequence). The CDR3 loop reads CASSSRGPYEKLFF. In DNA form, the CDR3 reads TGTGCCAGCAGCTCCAGGGGGCCATATGAAAAACTGTTTTTT. The variable domain in full, completed from reference TRBV5-4 and TRBJ1-4, reads ETGVTQSPTHLIKTRGQQVTLRCSSQSGHNTVSWYQQALGQGPQFIFQYYREEENGRGNFPPRFSGLQFPNYSSELNVNALELDDSALYLCASSSRGPYEKLFFGSGTQLSVL.

This clone was counted a single time. The chain couples TRBV19 to TRBJ1-3; D is unresolved. The CDR3 sequence is 14 residues long. The V gene's germline CDR1 is LNHDA and CDR2 SQIVND (reference sequence). Trimming cost V 9 bases and J 0 bases, with 12 bases left between them. CDR3 residues: CASRAGLSGNTIYF. Written as DNA, the CDR3 is TGTGCCAGCAGAGCCGGACTCTCTGGAAACACCATATATTTT.

This clone turned up a few times. This rearrangement joins TRBV2 to TRBJ1-3, with a possible D match to TRBD1 (5 bases). The V end was cut by 7 bases, the J end by 2 bases, with 15 bases between. In germline, CDR1 is SNHLY, CDR2 FYNNEI. The CDR3 runs 15 residues. The CDR3 is CASIQGRIPGNTIYF. As DNA, the CDR3 is TGTGCCAGCATTCAGGGTCGAATCCCTGGAAACACCATATATTTT.

The rearrangement joins TRBV6-5 to TRBJ1-2, with TRBD1 as a possible D gene (6 bases). Germline CDR1 reads MNHEY; CDR2 reads SVGAGI. V was cut by 5 bases and J by 4 bases, with 14 bases left in between. This CDR3 spans 14 amino acids. The DNA of the CDR3 is TGTGCCAGCAGTCCACAGGGTCAGCGCTATGGCTACACCTTC. This sequence encodes CASSPQGQRYGYTF.

This chain connects TRBV6-5 to TRBJ2-1, with D tentatively TRBD2 (5 bases). Germline CDR1 MNHEY, CDR2 SVGAGI. V dropped 6 bases and J dropped 0 bases, with 6 bases sitting between them. The CDR3 consists of 13 residues. The CDR3 DNA follows: TGTGCCAGCAGAGGGAGCTCCTACAATGAGCAGTTCTTC. Encoded protein: CASRGSSYNEQFF.

V and J are TRBV27 and TRBJ1-6, with a tentative D call TRBD1 (5 bases). The V gene lost 11 bases and the J gene lost 7 bases, with 15 bases spanning the gap. The V gene's germline CDR1 is MNHEY and CDR2 SMNVEV (reference sequence). This CDR3 comprises 13 residues. CDR3: CAGSRTLNSPLHF. DNA of the CDR3: TGTGCCGGAAGCAGGACATTGAATTCACCCCTCCACTTT.

This chain connects TRBV24-1 to TRBJ2-5, with 9 nucleotides matching TRBD1. The germline V gene has CDR1 KGHDR and CDR2 SFDVKD. V gave up 4 bases and J gave up 2 bases; unmatched junction bases: 7. The CDR3 sequence is 16 residues long. The CDR3 loop reads CATSEGTGGFQETQYF. Written as DNA, the CDR3 is TGTGCCACCAGTGAAGGTACAGGGGGCTTTCAAGAGACCCAGTACTTC.

The CDR3 bases are TGTGCCAGCAGGGCGACAGGGATTGGAAACACCATATATTTT. It yields the protein CASRATGIGNTIYF. This rearrangement joins TRBV6-5 to TRBJ1-3; 7 nucleotides agree with TRBD1. CDR3 length: 14 amino acids. J was trimmed by 3 bases and V by 6 bases; bases with no gene match: 5. The germline gives CDR1 MNHEY, CDR2 SVGAGI.

The J gene is TRBJ2-3, the V gene TRBV24-1; 10 bases fit TRBD1. This CDR3 is 16 amino acids long. With V trimmed by 7 bases and J by 5 bases, 11 bases remained unmatched. The germline CDR1 and CDR2 sequences are KGHDR and SFDVKD. CDR3 residues: CATRGVGTGVGDTQYF. CDR3 DNA sequence: TGTGCCACCAGAGGGGTAGGGACAGGGGTGGGAGATACGCAGTATTTT.